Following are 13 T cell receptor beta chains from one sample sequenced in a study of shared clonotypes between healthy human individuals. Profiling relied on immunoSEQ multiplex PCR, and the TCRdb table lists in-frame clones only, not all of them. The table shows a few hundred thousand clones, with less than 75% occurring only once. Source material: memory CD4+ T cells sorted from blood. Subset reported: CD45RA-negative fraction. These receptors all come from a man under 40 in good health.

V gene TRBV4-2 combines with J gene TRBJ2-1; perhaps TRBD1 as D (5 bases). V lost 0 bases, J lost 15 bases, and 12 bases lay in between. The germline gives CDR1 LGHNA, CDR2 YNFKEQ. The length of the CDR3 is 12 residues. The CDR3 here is CASSQEGPRLFF. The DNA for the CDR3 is TGTGCCAGCAGCCAAGAGGGGCCTAGACTGTTCTTC.

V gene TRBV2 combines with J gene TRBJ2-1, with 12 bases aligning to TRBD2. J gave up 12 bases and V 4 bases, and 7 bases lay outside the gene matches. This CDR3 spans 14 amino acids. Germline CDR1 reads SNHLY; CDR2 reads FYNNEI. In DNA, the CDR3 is TGTGCCAGCAGTGCCCTAGCGGGAGGGCCCGGGCAGTTCTTC. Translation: CASSALAGGPGQFF.

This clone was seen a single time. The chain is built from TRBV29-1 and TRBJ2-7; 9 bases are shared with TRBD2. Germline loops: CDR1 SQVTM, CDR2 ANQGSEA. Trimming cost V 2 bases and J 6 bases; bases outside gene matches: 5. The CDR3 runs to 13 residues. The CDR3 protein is CSVEPAGGFEQYF. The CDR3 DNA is TGCAGCGTTGAACCAGCGGGAGGCTTCGAGCAGTACTTC.

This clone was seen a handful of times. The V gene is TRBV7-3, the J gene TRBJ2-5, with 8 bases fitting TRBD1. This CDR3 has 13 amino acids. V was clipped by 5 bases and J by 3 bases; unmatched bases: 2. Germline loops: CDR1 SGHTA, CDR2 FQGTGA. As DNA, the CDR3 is TGTGCCAGCAGCCTACAGGGGGAAGAGACCCAGTACTTC. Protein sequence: CASSLQGEETQYF.

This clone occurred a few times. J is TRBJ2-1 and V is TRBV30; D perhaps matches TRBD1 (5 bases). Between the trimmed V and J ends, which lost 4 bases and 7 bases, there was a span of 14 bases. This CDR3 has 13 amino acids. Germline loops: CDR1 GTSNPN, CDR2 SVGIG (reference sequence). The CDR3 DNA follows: TGTGCCTGGATAGGGGTAGGCTGGAATGAGCAGTTCTTC. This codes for CAWIGVGWNEQFF.

The CDR3 region has the DNA TGTGCCACCAGCAGAGATAGGACAGGCTACATCAGGGATACGCAGTATTTT. It yields the protein CATSRDRTGYIRDTQYF. The V call is TRBV15, the J call TRBJ2-3, with 7 positions matching TRBD1. V trimming: 0 bases; J trimming: 6 bases; junction bases outside the gene matches: 12. This CDR3 is built from 17 residues. In germline, CDR1 is LNHNV, CDR2 YYDKDF (reference sequence).

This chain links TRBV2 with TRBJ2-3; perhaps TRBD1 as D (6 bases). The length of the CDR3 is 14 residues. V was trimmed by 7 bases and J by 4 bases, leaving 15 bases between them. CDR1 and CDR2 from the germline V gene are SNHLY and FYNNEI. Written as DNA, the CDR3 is TGTGCCAGCATTAGGGGGATCGGGGCAGATACGCAGTATTTT. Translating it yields CASIRGIGADTQYF.

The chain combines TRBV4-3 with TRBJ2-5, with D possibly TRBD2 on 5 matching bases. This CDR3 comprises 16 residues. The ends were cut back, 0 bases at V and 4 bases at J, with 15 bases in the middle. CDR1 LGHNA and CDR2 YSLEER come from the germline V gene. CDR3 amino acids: CASSQDARVAGETQYF. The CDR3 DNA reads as TGCGCCAGCAGCCAAGATGCCCGAGTCGCGGGAGAGACCCAGTACTTC.

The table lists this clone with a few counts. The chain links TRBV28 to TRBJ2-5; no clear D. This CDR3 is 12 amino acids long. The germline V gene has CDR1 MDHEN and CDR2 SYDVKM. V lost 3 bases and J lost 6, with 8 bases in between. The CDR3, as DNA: TGTGCCAGCAGTTTGTATCTCCAGACCCAGTACTTC. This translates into CASSLYLQTQYF.

CDR3 residues: CSGDRATNTEAFF. CDR3 DNA: TGCAGCGGTGACAGGGCAACGAACACTGAAGCTTTCTTT. This chain links TRBV29-1 with TRBJ1-1, with 7 positions matching TRBD1. Germline CDR1 reads SQVTM; CDR2 reads ANQGSEA. The CDR3 loop spans 13 amino acids. V lost 7 bases to trimming and J lost 1 base; unmatched junction nucleotides: 6.

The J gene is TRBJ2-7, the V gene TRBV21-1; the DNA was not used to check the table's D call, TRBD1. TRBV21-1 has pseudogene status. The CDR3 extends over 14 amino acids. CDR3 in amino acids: CASSTSGTGYEQYF. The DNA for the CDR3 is TGTGCCAGCAGCACCTCCGGGACAGGGTACGAGCAGTACTTC.

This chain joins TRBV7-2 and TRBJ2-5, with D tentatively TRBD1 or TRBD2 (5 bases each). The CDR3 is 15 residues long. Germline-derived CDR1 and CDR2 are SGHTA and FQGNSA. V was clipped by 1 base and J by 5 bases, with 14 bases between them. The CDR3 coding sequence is TGTGCCAGCAGCTTAGTGGGCAGGGACGGGGAGACCCAGTACTTC. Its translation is CASSLVGRDGETQYF. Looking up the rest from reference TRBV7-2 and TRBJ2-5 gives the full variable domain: GAGVSQSPSNKVTEKGKDVELRCDPISGHTALYWYRQSLGQGLEFLIYFQGNSAPDKSGLPSDRFSAERTGGSVSTLTIQRTQQEDSAVYLCASSLVGRDGETQYFGPGTRLLVL.

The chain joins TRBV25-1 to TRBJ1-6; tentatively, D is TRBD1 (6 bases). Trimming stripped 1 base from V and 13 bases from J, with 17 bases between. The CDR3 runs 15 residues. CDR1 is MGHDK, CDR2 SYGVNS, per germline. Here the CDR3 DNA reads TGTGCCAGCAGTGAATCGGACAGCCCGGTTTCTCCCCTCCACTTT. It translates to CASSESDSPVSPLHF. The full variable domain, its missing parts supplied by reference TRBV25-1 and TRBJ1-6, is EADIYQTPRYLVIGTGKKITLECSQTMGHDKMYWYQQDPGMELHLIHYSYGVNSTEKGDLSSESTVSRIRTEHFPLTLESARPSHTSQYLCASSESDSPVSPLHFGNGTRLTVT.